This record covers a single T cell receptor beta chain. This clonotype was seen more than once but under ten times. This clone's antigen is unknown. Base qualities are not provided; no much larger clone lies one nucleotide away. The data are from a study of blood T cells in healthy people across ages (dated by TCRdb to between 2015 and 2017). Study-level background: Template switching captured roughly one uniquely barcoded TCR beta cDNA molecule per two T cells in model experiments. To avoid experimental bias, donors of different ages were distributed randomly across sequencing lanes. To track age-related changes in TCR beta repertoire diversity, the study relied on deep sequencing normalized with unique cDNA molecular identifiers. Two additional independent replicas of 1 million unique cDNA reads from the same blood draw were analyzed for two donors (one aged 18 to 30 and one aged 80 or older). The donors were divided into four age groups: young (average around 16 years), middle-aged (about 40), aged (roughly 60) and long-lived (roughly 82). Paper-wide results and their limitations: Total diversity estimates from one million sequenced T cells were considered lower bounds and underestimates. Because the CMV infection status of the donors was unknown, age-related changes in expanded clonotypes may potentially have been confounded. A strong correlation was found between observed TCR beta diversity and the percentage of naive T cells measured by flow cytometry. Compared with the aged group, more naive CD4+ T cells, fewer expanded clones and increased TCR diversity were shown by the long-lived group, suggesting age selection. As age increased, observed TCR beta diversity per million T cells dropped in a roughly linear way, and a significant reduction was already evident by age 40. Because profiling used bulk unsorted PBMCs, naive and antigen-experienced compartments could not be compared conclusively.

Libraries were constructed by 5' RACE. The sequencer was an Illumina HiSeq 2500. A second PCR of about 7 to 12 cycles was run with a J-beta primer mix and a sample-barcoded 5' primer. A template-switch 5' adaptor carrying 12 random nucleotides introduced a unique molecular identifier onto each TCR beta cDNA molecule. At least 2.5 million CDR3-containing paired-end reads were obtained from each sample. First-strand cDNA synthesis was performed from all RNA using the Mint cDNA synthesis kit, with priming by a TRBC-specific oligonucleotide. Following uracil-DNA glycosylase treatment, a first 18-cycle PCR with universal primers M1SS and BC2_uni_R was performed on all cDNA. The paper's data handling went like this. For normalization, 1 million high-quality reads, each with a distinct molecular identifier, were randomly selected from each sample. Reads sharing molecular identifiers were discarded rather than binned into consensus sequences. MiTCR, run with a Q25 quality threshold and the strictest error-elimination algorithm, handled CDR3 identification, clonotype clustering and error correction. A nonparametric unseen species model using Euler transformation provided a lower-bound estimate of total TCR beta diversity. Through fastp at Q25 and MiXCR, TCRdb rebuilt clones from the public reads, retaining in-frame beta chains. Identical CDR3 proteins give one entry, which carries the most common genes and DNA. These V and J calls derive from TCRdb rather than the authors' analysis. This sample is represented by hundreds of thousands of distinct CDR3 sequences; 45% to 50% of them were singletons. The top ten hold 25% to 35% of the sample.

The donors were 40 or so Caucasian individuals from Russia, aged 6 to 90 years, who were systemically healthy. Each donor gave ten milliliters of peripheral blood, collected into EDTA-treated Vacutainer tubes. Ficoll-Paque density-gradient centrifugation was used to isolate PBMCs, with at least 6.5 million obtained per sample. Total RNA was extracted from PBMCs with Trizol reagent, with at least 5.5 micrograms obtained per sample. For every donor, an aliquot of PBMCs went through flow cytometry to measure the percentages of naive CD45RAhigh/CD27high T cells. From a lookup of the germline V gene (reference sequence), CDR1 and CDR2 are PRHDT and FYEKMQ. The CDR3 runs 15 residues from the cysteine to the phenylalanine. Of the read, only the CDR3 DNA is kept; its 45 bases are in frame from base 1.

Sequences were obtained from blood. This TCR was sampled from a woman aged 60-70 years in good health. The chain employs TRBV13 and TRBJ2-7; TRBD1 matches 9 bases in the middle. The J call may not be correct, given that the DNA end is closer to TRBJ2-5. In nucleotide form, the sequence is TGTGCCAGCAGCTTGCTACAGGGGGCGGGTGAGACCCAGTACTTC. The translation is CASSLLQGAGETQYF.